This T cell receptor (beta chain) was found in a study of T cells expressing NK-cell markers. CDR3 length: 14 residues. Germline CDR1 SGHRS, CDR2 YFSETQ. One entry per CDR3 protein, without DNA, is what TCRdb gives after re-calling the 5' RACE reads. This repertoire comprises 350,000 to 450,000 distinct CDR3 sequences; its ten largest clones make up 5.2%. The receptor comes from a man aged 18 to 69 in good health. The gene calls are TRBV5-1 and TRBJ2-3; absent DNA, TCRdb's TRBD1 call cannot be checked. Input material: blood T cells: a sorted CD56 or NKG2C T cell subset, CD4+ or CD8+ T cells, or bulk PBMC T cells (not recorded which). The CDR3 protein is CASGGRSSTDTQYF.